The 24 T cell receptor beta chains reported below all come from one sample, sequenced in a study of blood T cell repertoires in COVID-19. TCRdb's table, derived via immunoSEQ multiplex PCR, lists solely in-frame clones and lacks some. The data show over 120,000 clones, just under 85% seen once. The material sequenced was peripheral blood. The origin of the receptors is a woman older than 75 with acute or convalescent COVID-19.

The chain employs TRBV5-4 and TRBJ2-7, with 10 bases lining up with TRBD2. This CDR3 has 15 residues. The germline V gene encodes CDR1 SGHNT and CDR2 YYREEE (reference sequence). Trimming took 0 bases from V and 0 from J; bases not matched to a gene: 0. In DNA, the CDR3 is TGTGCCAGCAGCTTGGGGACTAGCGGCTCCTACGAGCAGTACTTC. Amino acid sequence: CASSLGTSGSYEQYF.

The CDR3 sequence: CASSQGSGGAYEQFF. CDR3 DNA sequence: TGTGCCAGCAGCCAAGGGAGCGGGGGGGCCTATGAGCAGTTCTTC. This chain connects TRBV3-1 (or the pseudogene TRBV3-2) to TRBJ2-1, with 10 bases that match TRBD2. Germline V gene sequence: CDR1 LGHDT, CDR2 YNNKEL (reference sequence). This CDR3 is built from 15 residues. The J segment lost 8 bases and the V segment lost 1 base, leaving 5 bases of the junction unmatched.

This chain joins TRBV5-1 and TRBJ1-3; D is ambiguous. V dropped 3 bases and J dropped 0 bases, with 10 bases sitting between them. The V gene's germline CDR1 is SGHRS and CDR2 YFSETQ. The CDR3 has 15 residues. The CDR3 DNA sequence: TGCGCCAGCAGCTCCGACGGAGACTCTGGAAACACCATATATTTT. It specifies CASSSDGDSGNTIYF.

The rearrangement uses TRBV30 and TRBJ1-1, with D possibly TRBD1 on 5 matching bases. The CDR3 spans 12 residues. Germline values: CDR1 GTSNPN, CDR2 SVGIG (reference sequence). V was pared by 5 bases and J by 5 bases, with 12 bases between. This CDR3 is CAWYGGVTEAFF. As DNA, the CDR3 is TGTGCCTGGTATGGAGGGGTGACTGAAGCTTTCTTT.

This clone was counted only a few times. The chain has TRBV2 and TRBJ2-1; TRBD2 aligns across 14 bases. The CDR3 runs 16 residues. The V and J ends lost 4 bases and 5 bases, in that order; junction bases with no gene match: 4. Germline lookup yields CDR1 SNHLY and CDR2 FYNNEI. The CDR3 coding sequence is TGTGCCAGCAGTGGATCGACTAGCGGGGGGGACAATGAGCAGTTCTTC. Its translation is CASSGSTSGGDNEQFF. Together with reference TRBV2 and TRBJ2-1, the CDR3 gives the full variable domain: EPEVTQTPSHQVTQMGQEVILRCVPISNHLYFYWYRQILGQKVEFLVSFYNNEISEKSEIFDDQFSVERPDGSNFTLKIRSTKLEDSAMYFCASSGSTSGGDNEQFFGPGTRLTVL.

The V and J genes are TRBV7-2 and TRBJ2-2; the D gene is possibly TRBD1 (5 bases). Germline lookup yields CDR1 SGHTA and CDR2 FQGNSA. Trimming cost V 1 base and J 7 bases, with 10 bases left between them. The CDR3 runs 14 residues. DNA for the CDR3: TGTGCCAGCAGCTTAGAGGGGCGCGGCGGGGAGCTGTTTTTT. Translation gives CASSLEGRGGELFF.

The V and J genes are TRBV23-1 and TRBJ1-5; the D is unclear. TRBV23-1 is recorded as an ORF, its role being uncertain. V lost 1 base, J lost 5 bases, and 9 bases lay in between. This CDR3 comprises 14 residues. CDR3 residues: CASSQWPDYQPQHF. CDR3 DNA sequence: TGCGCCAGCAGTCAATGGCCAGATTATCAGCCCCAGCATTTT.

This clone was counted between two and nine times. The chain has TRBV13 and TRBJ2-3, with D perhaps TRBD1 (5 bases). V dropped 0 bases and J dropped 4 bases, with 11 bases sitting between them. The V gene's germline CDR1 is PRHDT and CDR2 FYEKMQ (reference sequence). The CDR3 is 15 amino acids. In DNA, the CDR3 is TGTGCCAGCAGCTTAGGAGGGGTCGAGGCAGATACGCAGTATTTT. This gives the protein CASSLGGVEADTQYF.

The CDR3, as DNA: TGTGCCACCAGCAGAGATCCGGGGGGGGCAGCTTACTATAATTCACCCCTCCACTTT. It yields the protein CATSRDPGGAAYYNSPLHF. This chain connects TRBV15 to TRBJ1-6; the D gene is possibly TRBD1 (6 bases). CDR1 is LNHNV, CDR2 YYDKDF, per germline (reference sequence). V was clipped by 0 bases and J by 3 bases, with 18 bases between them. CDR3 length: 19 residues. Looking up the rest from reference TRBV15 and TRBJ1-6 gives the full variable domain: DAMVIQNPRYQVTQFGKPVTLSCSQTLNHNVMYWYQQKSSQAPKLLFHYYDKDFNNEADTPDNFQSRRPNTSFCFLDIRSPGLGDTAMYLCATSRDPGGAAYYNSPLHFGNGTRLTVT.

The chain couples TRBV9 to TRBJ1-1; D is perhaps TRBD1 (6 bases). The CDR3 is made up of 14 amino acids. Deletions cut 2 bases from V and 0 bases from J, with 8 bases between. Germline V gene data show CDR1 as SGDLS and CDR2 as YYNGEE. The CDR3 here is CASSVTGMNTEAFF. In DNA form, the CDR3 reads TGTGCCAGCAGCGTGACAGGAATGAACACTGAAGCTTTCTTT.

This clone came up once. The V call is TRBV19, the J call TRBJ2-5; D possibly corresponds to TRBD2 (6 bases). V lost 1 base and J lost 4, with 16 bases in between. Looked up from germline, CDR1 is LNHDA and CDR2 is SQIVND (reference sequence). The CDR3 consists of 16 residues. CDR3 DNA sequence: TGTGCCAGTAGTATAGGGAACGGGGGAGCAGGAGAGACCCAGTACTTC. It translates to CASSIGNGGAGETQYF.

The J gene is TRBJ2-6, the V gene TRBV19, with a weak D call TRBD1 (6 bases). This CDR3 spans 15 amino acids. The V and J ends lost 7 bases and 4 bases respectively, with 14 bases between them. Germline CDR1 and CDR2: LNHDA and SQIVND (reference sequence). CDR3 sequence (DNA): TGTGCCAGTATACAGGGCCCGGGAGGGGCCAACGTCCTGACTTTC. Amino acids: CASIQGPGGANVLTF.

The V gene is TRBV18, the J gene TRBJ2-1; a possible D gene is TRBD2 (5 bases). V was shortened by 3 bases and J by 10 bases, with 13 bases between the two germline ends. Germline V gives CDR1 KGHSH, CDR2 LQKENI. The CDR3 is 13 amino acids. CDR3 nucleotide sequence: TGTGCCAGCTCACCCGGACTCCCCTACGAGCAGTTCTTC. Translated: CASSPGLPYEQFF.

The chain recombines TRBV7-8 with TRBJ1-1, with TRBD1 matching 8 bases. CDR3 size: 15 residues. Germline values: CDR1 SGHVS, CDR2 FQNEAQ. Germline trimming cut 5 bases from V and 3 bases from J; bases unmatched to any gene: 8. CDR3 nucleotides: TGTGCCAGCAGCCCAGGGGGCCGGGACCACACTGAAGCTTTCTTT. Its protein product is CASSPGGRDHTEAFF.

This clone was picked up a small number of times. This CDR3 is CASSQDPGQASEAFF. CDR3 nucleotide sequence: TGTGCCAGCAGCCAAGACCCTGGACAGGCCTCTGAAGCTTTCTTT. The rearrangement links TRBV4-2 to TRBJ1-1; 7 bases are shared with TRBD1. Germline CDR1 reads LGHNA; CDR2 reads YNFKEQ. This CDR3 region has 15 residues. V shed 0 bases and J 6 bases; nucleotides not matched to a gene: 7.

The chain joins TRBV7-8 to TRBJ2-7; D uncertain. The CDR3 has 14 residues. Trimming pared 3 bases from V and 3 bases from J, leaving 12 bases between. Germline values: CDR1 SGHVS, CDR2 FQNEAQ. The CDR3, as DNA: TGTGCCAGCAGCTTGAGCGCTGGCCTCTACGAGCAGTACTTC. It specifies CASSLSAGLYEQYF.

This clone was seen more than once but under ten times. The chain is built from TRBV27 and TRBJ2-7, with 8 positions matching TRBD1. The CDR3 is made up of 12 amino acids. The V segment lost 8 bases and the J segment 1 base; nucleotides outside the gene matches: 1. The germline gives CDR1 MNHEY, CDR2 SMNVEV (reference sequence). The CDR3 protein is CASGDRSYEQYF. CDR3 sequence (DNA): TGTGCCAGCGGGGACAGGTCCTACGAGCAGTACTTC.

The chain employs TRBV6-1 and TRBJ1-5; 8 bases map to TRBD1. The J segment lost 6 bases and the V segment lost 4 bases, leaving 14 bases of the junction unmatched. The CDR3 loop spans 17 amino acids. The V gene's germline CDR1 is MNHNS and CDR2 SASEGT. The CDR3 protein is CASSGVVGRGRTQPQHF. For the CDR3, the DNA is TGTGCCAGCAGTGGGGTCGTCGGCAGGGGGCGGACTCAGCCCCAGCATTTT.

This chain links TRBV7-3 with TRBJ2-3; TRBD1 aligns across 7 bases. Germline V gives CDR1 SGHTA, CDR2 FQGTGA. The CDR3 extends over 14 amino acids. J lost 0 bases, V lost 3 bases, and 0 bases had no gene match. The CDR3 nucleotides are TGTGCCAGCAGCTTCAGGGGGAGCACAGATACGCAGTATTTT. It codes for CASSFRGSTDTQYF.

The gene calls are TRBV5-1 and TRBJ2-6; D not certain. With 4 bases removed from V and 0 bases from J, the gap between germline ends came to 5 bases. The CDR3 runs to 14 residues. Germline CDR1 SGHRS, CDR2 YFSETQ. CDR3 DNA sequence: TGCGCCAGCAGCCTATACTCTGGGGCCAACGTCCTGACTTTC. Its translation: CASSLYSGANVLTF.

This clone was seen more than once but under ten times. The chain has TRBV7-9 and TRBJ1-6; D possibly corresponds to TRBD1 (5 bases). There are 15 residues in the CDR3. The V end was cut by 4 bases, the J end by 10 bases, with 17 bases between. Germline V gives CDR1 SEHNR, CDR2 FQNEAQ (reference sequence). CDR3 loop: CASSSYTSGDSPLHF. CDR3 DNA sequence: TGTGCCAGCAGCTCATATACCTCGGGGGACTCACCCCTCCACTTT.

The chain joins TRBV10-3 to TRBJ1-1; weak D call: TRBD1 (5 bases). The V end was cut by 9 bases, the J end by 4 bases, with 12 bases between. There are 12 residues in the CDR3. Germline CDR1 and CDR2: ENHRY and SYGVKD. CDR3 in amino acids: CAMGEGGTEAFF. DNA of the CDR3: TGTGCCATGGGGGAGGGAGGCACTGAAGCTTTCTTT.

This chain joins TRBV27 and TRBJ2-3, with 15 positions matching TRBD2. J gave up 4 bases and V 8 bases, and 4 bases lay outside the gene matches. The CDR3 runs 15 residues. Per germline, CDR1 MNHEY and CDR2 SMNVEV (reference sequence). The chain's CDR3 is CASLGLAGGPDTQYF. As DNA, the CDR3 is TGTGCCAGCCTAGGACTAGCGGGGGGGCCAGATACGCAGTATTTT.

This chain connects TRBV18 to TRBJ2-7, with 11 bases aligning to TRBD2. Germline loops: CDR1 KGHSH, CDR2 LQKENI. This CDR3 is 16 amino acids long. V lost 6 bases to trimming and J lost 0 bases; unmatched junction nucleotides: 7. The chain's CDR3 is CASSPTSGGSSYEQYF. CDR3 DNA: TGTGCCAGCTCTCCTACTAGCGGGGGTAGCTCCTACGAGCAGTACTTC.